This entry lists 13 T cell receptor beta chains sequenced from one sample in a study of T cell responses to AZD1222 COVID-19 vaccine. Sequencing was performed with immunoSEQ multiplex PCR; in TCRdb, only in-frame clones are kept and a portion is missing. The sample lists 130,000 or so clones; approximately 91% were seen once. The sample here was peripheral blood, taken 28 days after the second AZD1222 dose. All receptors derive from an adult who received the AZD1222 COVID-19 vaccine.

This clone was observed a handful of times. The CDR3 sequence is CASSALAGTQETQYF. CDR3 nucleotides: TGTGCCAGCAGCGCACTAGCGGGTACTCAAGAGACCCAGTACTTC. The chain couples TRBV2 to TRBJ2-5; 9 bases match TRBD2. V shed 6 bases, J shed 2 bases, and the junction held 7 bases outside the gene matches. This CDR3 is 15 amino acids long. Germline V gene lookup returns CDR1 SNHLY and CDR2 FYNNEI.

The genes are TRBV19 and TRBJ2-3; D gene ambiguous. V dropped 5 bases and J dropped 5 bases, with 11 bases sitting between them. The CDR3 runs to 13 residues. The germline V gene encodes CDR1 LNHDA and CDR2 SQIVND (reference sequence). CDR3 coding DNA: TGTGCCAGTAGTCCAACCCACGTAGATACGCAGTATTTT. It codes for CASSPTHVDTQYF.

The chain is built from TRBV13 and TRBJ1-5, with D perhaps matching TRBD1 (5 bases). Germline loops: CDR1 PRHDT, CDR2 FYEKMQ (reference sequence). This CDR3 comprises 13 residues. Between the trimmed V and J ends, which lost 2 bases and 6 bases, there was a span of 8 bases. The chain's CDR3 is CASSLLRGQPQHF. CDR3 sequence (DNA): TGTGCCAGCAGCTTATTAAGGGGTCAGCCCCAGCATTTT. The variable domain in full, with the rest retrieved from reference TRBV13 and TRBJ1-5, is AAGVIQSPRHLIKEKRETATLKCYPIPRHDTVYWYQQGPGQDPQFLISFYEKMQSDKGSIPDRFSAQQFSDYHSELNMSSLELGDSALYFCASSLLRGQPQHFGDGTRLSIL.

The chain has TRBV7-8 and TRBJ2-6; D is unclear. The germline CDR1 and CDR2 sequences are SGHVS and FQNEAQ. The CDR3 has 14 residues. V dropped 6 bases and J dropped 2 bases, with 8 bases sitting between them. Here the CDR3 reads CASSQGPGANVLTF. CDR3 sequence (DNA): TGTGCCAGCAGTCAAGGACCTGGGGCCAACGTCCTGACTTTC.

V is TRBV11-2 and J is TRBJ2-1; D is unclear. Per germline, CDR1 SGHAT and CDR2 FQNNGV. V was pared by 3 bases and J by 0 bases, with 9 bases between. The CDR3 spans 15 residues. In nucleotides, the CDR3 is TGTGCCAGCAGCTTCCGTCGGAGCTCCTACAATGAGCAGTTCTTC. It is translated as CASSFRRSSYNEQFF. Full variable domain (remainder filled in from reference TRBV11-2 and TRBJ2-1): EAGVAQSPRYKIIEKRQSVAFWCNPISGHATLYWYQQILGQGPKLLIQFQNNGVVDDSQLPKDRFSAERLKGVDSTLKIQPAKLEDSAVYLCASSFRRSSYNEQFFGPGTRLTVL.

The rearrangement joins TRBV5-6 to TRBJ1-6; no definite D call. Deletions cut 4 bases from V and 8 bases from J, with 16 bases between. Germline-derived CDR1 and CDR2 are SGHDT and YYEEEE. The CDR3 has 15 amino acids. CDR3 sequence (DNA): TGTGCCAGCAGCCAGGCCGTATGGCTTGATTCACCCCTCCACTTT. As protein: CASSQAVWLDSPLHF.

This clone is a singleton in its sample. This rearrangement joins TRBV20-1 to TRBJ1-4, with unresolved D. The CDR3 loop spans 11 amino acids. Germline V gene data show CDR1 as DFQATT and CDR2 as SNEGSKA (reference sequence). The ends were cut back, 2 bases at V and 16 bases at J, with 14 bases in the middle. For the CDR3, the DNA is TGCAGTGCTAGATACCTCGACCGAGGGTTTTTT. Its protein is CSARYLDRGFF.

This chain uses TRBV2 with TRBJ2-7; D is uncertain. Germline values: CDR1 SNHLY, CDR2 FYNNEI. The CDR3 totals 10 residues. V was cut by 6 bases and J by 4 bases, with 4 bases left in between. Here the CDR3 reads CASSPYEQYF. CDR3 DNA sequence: TGTGCCAGCAGCCCGTACGAGCAGTACTTC.

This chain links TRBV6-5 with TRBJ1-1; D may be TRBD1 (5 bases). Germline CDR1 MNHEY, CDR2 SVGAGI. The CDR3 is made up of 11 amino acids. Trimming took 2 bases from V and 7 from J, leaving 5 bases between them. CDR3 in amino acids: CASSYGGEAFF. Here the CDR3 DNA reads TGTGCCAGCAGTTACGGGGGTGAAGCTTTCTTT.

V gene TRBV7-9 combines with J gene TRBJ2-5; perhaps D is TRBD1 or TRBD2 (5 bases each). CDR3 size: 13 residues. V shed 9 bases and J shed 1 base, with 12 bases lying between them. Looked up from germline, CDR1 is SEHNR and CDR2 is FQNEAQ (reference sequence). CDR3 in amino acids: CARQAGPQETQYF. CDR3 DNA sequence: TGTGCCAGACAGGCGGGCCCCCAAGAGACCCAGTACTTC.

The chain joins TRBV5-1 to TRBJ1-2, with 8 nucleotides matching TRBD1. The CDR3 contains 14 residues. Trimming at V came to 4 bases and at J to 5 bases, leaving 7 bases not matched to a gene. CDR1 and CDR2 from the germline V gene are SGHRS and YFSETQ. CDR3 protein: CASSQGQGGYGYTF. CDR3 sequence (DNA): TGCGCCAGCAGCCAAGGACAGGGAGGATATGGCTACACCTTC.

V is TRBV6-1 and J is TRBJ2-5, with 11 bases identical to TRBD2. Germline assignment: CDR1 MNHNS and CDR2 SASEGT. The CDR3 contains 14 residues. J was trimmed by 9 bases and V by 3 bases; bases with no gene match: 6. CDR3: CASSDPLAGEPQYF. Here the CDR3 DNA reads TGTGCCAGCAGTGATCCACTAGCGGGAGAACCCCAGTACTTC.

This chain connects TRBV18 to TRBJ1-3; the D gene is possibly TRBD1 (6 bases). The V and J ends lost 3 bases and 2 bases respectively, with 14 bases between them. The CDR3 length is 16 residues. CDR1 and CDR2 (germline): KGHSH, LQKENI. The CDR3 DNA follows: TGTGCCAGCTCACCGCGGGTGGGGGCAGCTGGAAACACCATATATTTT. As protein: CASSPRVGAAGNTIYF.